A selection of T cell receptor beta chains follows, all from one sample in a study of blood T cell repertoires in COVID-19. Assay used: immunoSEQ multiplex PCR; TCRdb lists only in-frame clones, some missing. The profile shows about 140,000 clones, 80% to 90% of them singletons. The sample comprised PBMCs or T cells enriched from blood (not recorded which). These receptors originate from a woman in her 50s with acute COVID-19. CDR3s include the opening cysteine and the closing phenylalanine or tryptophan. The D gene is left open where the match is weak. Only part of the rows carry a size: once, few, many, or a class if the clone is expanded.

>.|TRBV7-9|TRBJ2-7|.
CASSKARRSYEQYF
TGTGCCAGCTCAAAAGCGAGGCGCTCCTACGAGCAGTACTTC
>.|TRBV4-2|TRBJ2-2|once
CASSQVELNTGELFF
TGTGCCAGCAGCCAAGTAGAGCTAAACACCGGGGAGCTGTTTTTT
>.|TRBV19|TRBJ2-7|.
CASSIQGTYEQYF
TGTGCCAGTAGTATTCAGGGCACCTACGAGCAGTACTTC
>TRBD1|TRBV25-1|TRBJ1-1|.
CASTGTGNTEAFF
TGTGCCAGTACCGGGACAGGGAACACTGAAGCTTTCTTT
>TRBD1|TRBV2|TRBJ1-2|.
CASRGGQVYGYTF
TGTGCCAGCAGGGGGGGACAGGTGTATGGCTACACCTTC
>.|TRBV11-2|TRBJ1-2|.
CASSSVGQPYGYTF
TGTGCCAGCAGCTCCGTGGGGCAGCCATATGGCTACACCTTC
>TRBD1|TRBV7-9|TRBJ1-4|.
CASSLGYRGTNEKLFF
TGTGCCAGCAGCTTGGGATACAGGGGAACTAATGAAAAACTGTTTTTT
>.|TRBV29-1|TRBJ1-1|few
CSVADYKAFF
TGCAGCGTGGCCGATTACAAGGCTTTCTTT
>TRBD2|TRBV7-9|TRBJ2-1|.
CASSLALAEYNEQFF
TGTGCCAGCAGCTTAGCACTAGCGGAATACAATGAGCAGTTCTTC
>.|TRBV19|TRBJ2-7|.
CASGRLGGEQYF
TGTGCCAGTGGGAGGCTCGGGGGCGAGCAGTACTTC
>TRBD2|TRBV7-3|TRBJ2-1|.
CASSRTSQERNEQFF
TGTGCCAGCAGCAGGACTAGCCAAGAGCGCAATGAGCAGTTCTTC
>.|TRBV29-1|TRBJ1-2|.
CSVEGGGYGYTF
TGCAGCGTTGAGGGGGGAGGCTATGGCTACACCTTC
>.|TRBV9|TRBJ1-4|.
CASNNGGVAGKLFF
TGTGCCAGCAACAATGGGGGGGTTGCGGGAAAACTGTTTTTT
>.|TRBV3-1/TRBV3-2|TRBJ1-2|once
CASSQDVNYGYTF
TGTGCCAGCAGCCAAGATGTGAACTATGGCTACACTTTC
>TRBD1|TRBV11-1|TRBJ2-3|.
CASSLQGADTQYF
TGTGCCAGCAGCCTTCAGGGGGCAGATACGCAGTATTTT
>TRBD1|TRBV5-1|TRBJ1-1|.
CASSLVGGGRPEAFF
TGCGCCAGCAGCTTGGTTGGAGGGGGCCGACCTGAAGCTTTCTTT
>TRBD2|TRBV6-2/TRBV6-3|TRBJ2-7|.
CASSRTSGSPHEQYF
TGTGCCAGCAGCCGCACTAGCGGGAGTCCCCACGAGCAGTACTTC
>TRBD1|TRBV7-9|TRBJ1-2|.
CASSPRDRGNGYTF
TGTGCCAGCAGCCCGCGGGACAGGGGAAATGGCTACACCTTC
>TRBD1|TRBV29-1|TRBJ1-5|.
CSAGTENQPQHF
TGCAGCGCAGGGACAGAAAATCAGCCCCAGCATTTT
>.|TRBV30|TRBJ1-3|.
CAQGTTSGNTIYF
TGTGCTCAGGGGACCACCTCTGGAAACACCATATATTTT
>.|TRBV5-8|TRBJ2-1|.
CASRGPAPYNEQFF
TGTGCCAGCAGGGGGCCGGCCCCCTACAATGAGCAGTTCTTC
>.|TRBV4-1|TRBJ2-4|.
CASSQVGGMGSRAKNIQYF
TGCGCCAGCAGCCAAGTGGGGGGAATGGGGAGTCGGGCCAAAAACATTCAGTACTTC
>TRBD2|TRBV28|TRBJ2-2|.
CASRGTSGRRGTGELFF
TGTGCCAGCAGGGGGACTAGCGGGAGGCGGGGCACCGGGGAGCTGTTTTTT
>.|TRBV9|TRBJ1-2|.
CASSLWGGSHYGYTF
TGTGCCAGCAGCCTCTGGGGGGGTTCGCACTATGGCTACACCTTC
>.|TRBV12-5|TRBJ1-1|.
CASGLVVVRLTEAFF
TGTGCTAGTGGTTTGGTAGTGGTACGGTTGACTGAAGCTTTCTTT
>TRBD1|TRBV27|TRBJ2-7|medium-sized
CASRGQDSSYEQYF
TGTGCCAGCCGGGGACAGGACAGCTCCTACGAGCAGTACTTC
>TRBD2|TRBV11-3|TRBJ2-3|.
CASSSGLAGVGADTQYF
TGTGCCAGCAGCTCGGGACTAGCGGGAGTAGGGGCAGATACGCAGTATTTT
>.|TRBV7-3|TRBJ2-6|.
CASSSGVSRRGANVLTF
TGTGCCAGCAGCTCCGGGGTTTCCCGTAGGGGGGCCAACGTCCTGACTTTC
>TRBD1|TRBV15|TRBJ2-7|.
CATSRHRDSSYEQYF
TGTGCCACCAGCAGACACCGGGACAGCTCCTACGAGCAGTACTTC
>TRBD1|TRBV19|TRBJ1-2|once
CASGPTGGIDYGYTF
TGTGCCAGTGGTCCCACAGGGGGAATAGACTATGGCTACACCTTC
>.|TRBV19|TRBJ2-1|.
CATTIQQGTEQFF
TGTGCCACCACCATACAACAGGGAACTGAGCAGTTCTTC